The 26 T cell receptor beta chains below come from one sample, sequenced in a study of CD8 T cells in ankylosing spondylitis. TCRdb ran MiXCR on the 5' RACE reads and lists one entry per CDR3 protein. The table has 250,000 to 350,000 distinct CDR3 sequences, around 21% seen once. The specimen sequenced was blood, either unsorted or a sorted T cell fraction (not recorded which). These receptors were taken from a female donor with ankylosing spondylitis or in good health (not recorded which).

The V call is TRBV29-1, the J call TRBJ1-2; maybe TRBD1 (6 bases). The CDR3 length is 15 residues. Trimming removed 0 bases at V and 9 bases at J, with 20 bases between. CDR1 SQVTM and CDR2 ANQGSEA come from the germline V gene. The chain's CDR3 is CSVEEGGGRAESYTF. The CDR3 coding sequence is TGCAGCGTTGAAGAGGGGGGGGGGCGCGCCGAAAGCTACACCTTC.

This clonotype was counted at least ten times. This chain uses TRBV20-1 with TRBJ2-7; 8 bases match TRBD2. There are 14 residues in the CDR3. The germline V gene has CDR1 DFQATT and CDR2 SNEGSKA (reference sequence). Unmatched junction bases numbered 9, after V lost 6 bases and J lost 2 bases. As DNA, the CDR3 is TGCAGTGCCCTCATAGCGGGAAGGGCCTACGAGCAGTACTTC. Translated: CSALIAGRAYEQYF.

The V call is TRBV9, the J call TRBJ2-7; tentative D call: TRBD1 (6 bases). The CDR3 extends over 14 amino acids. Germline V gene data show CDR1 as SGDLS and CDR2 as YYNGEE. The V end was cut by 0 bases, the J end by 4 bases, with 11 bases between. The CDR3 sequence is CASSVALTGYEQYF. As DNA, the CDR3 is TGTGCCAGCAGCGTAGCCTTGACAGGTTACGAGCAGTACTTC.

V gene TRBV6-5 combines with J gene TRBJ2-7; D tentatively fits TRBD1 or TRBD2 (5 bases each). Trimming took 2 bases from V and 3 from J, leaving 11 bases between them. In germline, CDR1 is MNHEY, CDR2 SVGAGI. The CDR3 contains 14 residues. The CDR3 DNA is TGTGCCAGCAGTTACGAGGGGACCCACTACGAGCAGTACTTC. Translation: CASSYEGTHYEQYF.

The rearrangement links TRBV6-5 to TRBJ2-7, with 11 bases matching TRBD1. Per germline, CDR1 MNHEY and CDR2 SVGAGI. Trimming cost V 2 bases and J 4 bases; bases outside gene matches: 4. The CDR3 is made up of 15 amino acids. CDR3 region: CASSYPGQGAYEQYF. The CDR3 bases are TGTGCCAGCAGTTACCCTGGACAGGGGGCTTACGAGCAGTACTTC.

The rearrangement links TRBV6-2 or TRBV6-3 to TRBJ2-1, with 13 bases fitting TRBD2. The CDR3 is 15 residues long. CDR1 is MNHEY, CDR2 SVGEGT, per germline. J was trimmed by 7 bases and V by 6 bases; bases with no gene match: 6. The CDR3 loop reads CASRPGLAGENEQFF. CDR3 DNA sequence: TGTGCCAGCAGACCCGGACTAGCGGGAGAGAATGAGCAGTTCTTC.

This clonotype was picked up a small number of times. V is TRBV20-1 and J is TRBJ2-1; no reliable D call. CDR3 length equals 15 residues. With 5 bases removed from V and 0 bases from J, the gap between germline ends came to 14 bases. Germline loops: CDR1 DFQATT, CDR2 SNEGSKA (reference sequence). The CDR3 loop reads CSASQPSHSYNEQFF. The CDR3 bases are TGCAGTGCTTCGCAACCTTCCCACTCCTACAATGAGCAGTTCTTC.

The chain uses TRBV10-1 and TRBJ2-7, with 9 positions matching TRBD2. The CDR3 runs 14 residues. Germline loops: CDR1 WNHNN, CDR2 SYGVQD (reference sequence). V gave up 4 bases and J gave up 5 bases; unmatched junction bases: 6. CDR3: CASSGGGRADEQYF. The DNA for the CDR3 is TGCGCCAGCAGTGGCGGCGGGAGGGCAGACGAGCAGTACTTC.

This clonotype was detected a few times. The rearrangement links TRBV7-2 to TRBJ2-2, with a tentative D call TRBD2 (5 bases). Between the trimmed V and J ends, which lost 2 bases and 7 bases, there was a span of 14 bases. This CDR3 is 15 amino acids long. In germline, CDR1 is SGHTA, CDR2 FQGNSA. DNA for the CDR3: TGTGCCAGCAGCTTATCGGGTACTAGTTACGGGGAGCTGTTTTTT. This gives the protein CASSLSGTSYGELFF.

The chain recombines TRBV20-1 with TRBJ1-5, with 8 bases aligning to TRBD1. The ends lost 6 bases at V and 1 base at J; junction bases unmatched: 17. CDR1 is DFQATT and CDR2 is SNEGSKA in the germline V gene (reference sequence). The CDR3 loop spans 18 amino acids. The DNA for the CDR3 is TGCAGTGCCCTCTTGCAGCGGACAGGGACTTCCAGCAATCAGCCCCAGCATTTT. Protein: CSALLQRTGTSSNQPQHF.

The genes are TRBV7-9 and TRBJ2-1; 10 bases align to TRBD2. Looked up from germline, CDR1 is SEHNR and CDR2 is FQNEAQ (reference sequence). Losses at the gene ends were 7 bases for V and 7 bases for J; bases not matched to a gene: 10. This CDR3 spans 15 amino acids. Here the CDR3 reads CASTPRLAGRNEQFF. CDR3 nucleotides: TGTGCCAGCACGCCCCGACTAGCGGGCCGGAATGAGCAGTTCTTC.

This clonotype has ten or more counts. The rearrangement joins TRBV12-3 or TRBV12-4 to TRBJ2-1; no clear D. The CDR3 is 11 amino acids. Trimming pared 8 bases from V and 6 bases from J, leaving 8 bases between. The CDR3 nucleotides read TGTGCCAGCGGGCTACCCAATGAGCAGTTCTTC. Protein: CASGLPNEQFF.

The chain has TRBV6-2 or TRBV6-3 and TRBJ2-1; the D is unclear. The V end was cut by 7 bases, the J end by 2 bases, with 12 bases between. CDR3 length: 14 amino acids. Germline CDR1 MNHEY, CDR2 SVGEGT. The CDR3 is CASTRQVTYNEQFF. Here the CDR3 DNA reads TGTGCCAGCACACGGCAGGTTACCTACAATGAGCAGTTCTTC.

The J gene is TRBJ1-2, the V gene TRBV10-3, with D possibly TRBD1 on 5 matching bases. The CDR3 consists of 13 residues. V was cut by 4 bases and J by 2 bases, with 8 bases left in between. Germline loops: CDR1 ENHRY, CDR2 SYGVKD. The CDR3 region has the DNA TGTGCCATCAGTGCCGGACAAAACTATGGCTACACCTTC. This codes for CAISAGQNYGYTF.

This clonotype has at least ten counts. The rearrangement joins TRBV7-9 to TRBJ2-7, with 8 nucleotides matching TRBD2. The CDR3 covers 13 residues. Germline assignment: CDR1 SEHNR and CDR2 FQNEAQ (reference sequence). The J segment lost 7 bases and the V segment lost 5 bases, leaving 7 bases of the junction unmatched. The CDR3 loop is CASSPRGGEEQYF. The CDR3 coding sequence is TGTGCCAGCAGCCCTCGGGGGGGCGAGGAGCAGTACTTC.

The chain links TRBV7-2 to TRBJ1-1, with D maybe TRBD1 (5 bases). The V and J ends lost 5 bases and 8 bases respectively, with 18 bases between them. The germline V gene has CDR1 SGHTA and CDR2 FQGNSA. This CDR3 is 14 amino acids long. This CDR3 reads CASSPGGRLREAFF. CDR3 nucleotide sequence: TGTGCCAGCAGCCCCGGGGGTCGACTCCGAGAAGCTTTCTTT.

The rearrangement joins TRBV7-9 to TRBJ2-1; tentatively, D is TRBD1 (5 bases). The CDR3 is made up of 13 amino acids. Trimming left V 5 bases short and J 5 bases short, with 10 bases between. Germline lookup yields CDR1 SEHNR and CDR2 FQNEAQ (reference sequence). This CDR3 is CASSGFRDNEQFF. The CDR3 nucleotides are TGTGCCAGCAGCGGGTTCAGGGACAATGAGCAGTTCTTC.

This clonotype was recorded a few times. V is TRBV12-3 or TRBV12-4 and J is TRBJ2-7; possibly TRBD2 for D (7 bases). Trimming took off 0 bases at V and 0 bases at J, with 12 bases between the two ends. The CDR3 loop spans 16 amino acids. The CDR3: CASSLALGGASYEQYF. The CDR3 DNA sequence: TGTGCCAGCAGTTTAGCATTGGGGGGGGCCTCCTACGAGCAGTACTTC.

This clonotype showed up many times. This sequence joins TRBV20-1 and TRBJ1-1; D is ambiguous. Trimming removed 3 bases at V and 4 bases at J, with 12 bases between. Germline V gene data show CDR1 as DFQATT and CDR2 as SNEGSKA (reference sequence). The CDR3 runs to 13 residues. CDR3 bases: TGCAGTGCTAGTCCGGGGATGGTCACTGAAGCTTTCTTT. This encodes CSASPGMVTEAFF.

The CDR3 nucleotides are TGTGCCAGCAGTTTAGGGACAGGGTATGGTGAGCAGTTCTTC. Translated: CASSLGTGYGEQFF. The chain is built from TRBV12-3 or TRBV12-4 and TRBJ2-1, with 8 bases matching TRBD1. This CDR3 contains 14 residues. V lost 1 base, J lost 9 bases, and 5 bases stayed unmatched.

This chain joins TRBV12-3 or TRBV12-4 and TRBJ2-7; 7 bases map to TRBD1. There are 15 residues in the CDR3. V lost 10 bases and J lost 2; bases outside the gene matches: 14. CDR3 nucleotide sequence: TGTGCCACCTGCTTATCCGGGACAGCGACCTACGAGCAGTACTTC. This codes for CATCLSGTATYEQYF.

This clonotype was seen a few times. This rearrangement joins TRBV7-9 to TRBJ2-3; 10 nucleotides line up with TRBD1. Losses at the gene ends were 5 bases for V and 3 bases for J; bases not matched to a gene: 8. Germline V gene data show CDR1 as SEHNR and CDR2 as FQNEAQ (reference sequence). CDR3 length: 16 amino acids. This CDR3 reads CASSLNLGQGTDTQYF. The CDR3 coding sequence is TGTGCCAGCAGCCTTAACCTGGGACAGGGGACAGATACGCAGTATTTT.

V and J are TRBV29-1 and TRBJ2-2, with 7 bases that match TRBD2. Trimming at V came to 6 bases and at J to 1 base, leaving 8 bases not matched to a gene. The CDR3 is 15 residues long. The germline gives CDR1 SQVTM, CDR2 ANQGSEA. The CDR3 loop reads CSVRLSGWNTGELFF. The CDR3 region has the DNA TGCAGCGTCCGTCTTAGCGGGTGGAACACCGGGGAGCTGTTTTTT.

This clonotype was found a few times. The gene calls are TRBV11-2 and TRBJ2-7, with 9 bases aligning to TRBD2. The ends lost 0 bases at V and 9 bases at J; junction bases unmatched: 15. Per germline, CDR1 SGHAT and CDR2 FQNNGV. This CDR3 contains 17 residues. DNA for the CDR3: TGTGCCAGCAGCTTAGATCGGGTAGCGGGAGAACGAGTTGGGCAGTACTTC. Protein: CASSLDRVAGERVGQYF.

This sequence joins TRBV5-1 and TRBJ2-2, with unresolved D. The length of the CDR3 is 13 residues. V gave up 0 bases and J gave up 5 bases, with 5 bases separating them. The germline V gene has CDR1 SGHRS and CDR2 YFSETQ. This CDR3 is CASSLAATGELFF. CDR3 in DNA: TGCGCCAGCAGCTTGGCGGCGACCGGGGAGCTGTTTTTT.

This chain connects TRBV29-1 to TRBJ2-5; tentatively, D is TRBD2 (7 bases). Germline V gene lookup returns CDR1 SQVTM and CDR2 ANQGSEA. CDR3 length: 13 amino acids. V gave up 2 bases and J gave up 7 bases, with 14 bases separating them. In nucleotides, the CDR3 is TGCAGCGTTGAAAGTGGGGGGGCAGGGACCCAGTACTTC. This codes for CSVESGGAGTQYF.